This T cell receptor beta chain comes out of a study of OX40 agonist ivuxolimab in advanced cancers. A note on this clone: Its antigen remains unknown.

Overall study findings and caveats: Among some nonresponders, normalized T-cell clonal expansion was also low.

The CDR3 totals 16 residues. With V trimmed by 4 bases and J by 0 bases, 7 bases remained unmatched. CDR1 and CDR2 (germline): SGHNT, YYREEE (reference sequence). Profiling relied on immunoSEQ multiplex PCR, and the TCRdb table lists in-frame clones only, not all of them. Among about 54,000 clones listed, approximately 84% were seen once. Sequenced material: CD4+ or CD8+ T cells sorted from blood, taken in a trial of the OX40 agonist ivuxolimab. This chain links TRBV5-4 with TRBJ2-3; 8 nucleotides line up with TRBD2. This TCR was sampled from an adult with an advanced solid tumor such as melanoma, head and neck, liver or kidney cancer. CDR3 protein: CASSRNAGGSTDTQYF. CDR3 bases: TGTGCCAGCAGCAGAAACGCGGGGGGAAGCACAGATACGCAGTATTTT. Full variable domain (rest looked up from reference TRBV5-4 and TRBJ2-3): ETGVTQSPTHLIKTRGQQVTLRCSSQSGHNTVSWYQQALGQGPQFIFQYYREEENGRGNFPPRFSGLQFPNYSSELNVNALELDDSALYLCASSRNAGGSTDTQYFGPGTRLTVL.